The 20 T cell receptor beta chains below all came from one sample that was sequenced in a study of blood T cell repertoires in COVID-19. Using immunoSEQ multiplex PCR, the repertoire was profiled, and TCRdb retains in-frame clones only, with some absent. The repertoire consists of under 200,000 clones, with around 79% occurring once and the leading ten covering 15% to 20%. The material sequenced was peripheral blood. The receptors originated from a man in his sixties with active or convalescent COVID-19.

This rearrangement joins TRBV30 to TRBJ2-5; maybe TRBD1 (7 bases). The CDR3 is 12 amino acids. CDR1 GTSNPN and CDR2 SVGIG come from the germline V gene (reference sequence). The germline V and J ends were trimmed by 3 bases and 6 bases, with 11 bases remaining between them. The CDR3 loop is CAWSAGGKTQYF. The CDR3 nucleotides read TGTGCCTGGAGCGCAGGGGGGAAGACCCAGTACTTC.

The gene calls are TRBV29-1 and TRBJ2-5; D perhaps matches TRBD1 (5 bases). Germline V gene lookup returns CDR1 SQVTM and CDR2 ANQGSEA. Between the trimmed V and J ends, which lost 2 bases and 7 bases, there was a span of 14 bases. The CDR3 runs 13 residues. CDR3 region: CSVENPKQVTQYF. Here the CDR3 DNA reads TGCAGCGTTGAAAATCCGAAACAGGTGACCCAGTACTTC.

This chain links TRBV19 with TRBJ2-7, with D perhaps TRBD1 (5 bases). Germline V lookup: CDR1 LNHDA, CDR2 SQIVND (reference sequence). With 3 bases removed from V and 6 bases from J, the gap between germline ends came to 15 bases. This CDR3 has 14 residues. The CDR3 spells CASSIAILRGEQYF. The CDR3 bases are TGTGCCAGTAGTATTGCGATTCTAAGGGGCGAGCAGTACTTC.

V usage is TRBV29-1 and J usage is TRBJ2-3; the match to TRBD1 covers 7 bases. V dropped 7 bases and J dropped 1; count of bases not matched to a gene: 5. The CDR3 consists of 13 residues. Germline-derived CDR1 and CDR2 are SQVTM and ANQGSEA. In DNA, the CDR3 is TGCAGCGCCCCGGGACAGCGCACAGATACGCAGTATTTT. Its protein is CSAPGQRTDTQYF.

V usage is TRBV19 and J usage is TRBJ2-1; perhaps TRBD2 as D (5 bases). This CDR3 contains 14 residues. Trimming stripped 3 bases from V and 6 bases from J, with 12 bases between. Germline CDR1 is LNHDA and CDR2 is SQIVND (reference sequence). CDR3 nucleotide sequence: TGTGCCAGTAGTATCGGGGTCCATTCCAATGAGCAGTTCTTC. Translating gives CASSIGVHSNEQFF.

This rearrangement joins TRBV7-2 to TRBJ2-5; 8 nucleotides agree with TRBD2. Germline V gives CDR1 SGHTA, CDR2 FQGNSA. V lost 1 base and J lost 5; bases outside the gene matches: 6. This CDR3 contains 15 residues. The CDR3 bases are TGTGCCAGCAGCTTAGACGGGAGGGAAGTGGAGACCCAGTACTTC. The encoded protein is CASSLDGREVETQYF.

The V gene is TRBV11-3, the J gene TRBJ2-1; D is uncertain. With 4 bases removed from V and 2 bases from J, the gap between germline ends came to 18 bases. From germline, CDR1 is SGHNT and CDR2 YENEEA. The CDR3 totals 17 residues. The CDR3 region has the DNA TGTGCCAGCAGCTCGCGGAAGGAGCCTTCTCCCTACAATGAGCAGTTCTTC. Amino acids: CASSSRKEPSPYNEQFF.

V and J are TRBV2 and TRBJ2-2; TRBD1 matches 10 bases. V gave up 8 bases and J gave up 4 bases; unmatched junction bases: 16. The V gene's germline CDR1 is SNHLY and CDR2 FYNNEI. This CDR3 has 18 amino acids. The CDR3 DNA sequence: TGTGCCAGCCTCCGGTGGAGAAGACAGGGGGCGAGCACCGGGGAGCTGTTTTTT. It is translated as CASLRWRRQGASTGELFF.

The V call is TRBV19, the J call TRBJ1-1, with D possibly TRBD1 on 6 matching bases. Trimming removed 4 bases from V and 8 bases from J, with 14 bases in between. The CDR3 runs 13 residues. The germline V gene has CDR1 LNHDA and CDR2 SQIVND (reference sequence). The CDR3 spells CASSKNRDKEAFF. The CDR3 bases are TGTGCCAGTAGTAAGAACCGGGACAAGGAAGCTTTCTTT. Using reference TRBV19 and TRBJ1-1 for the parts outside the CDR3, the full variable domain is DGGITQSPKYLFRKEGQNVTLSCEQNLNHDAMYWYRQDPGQGLRLIYYSQIVNDFQKGDIAEGYSVSREKKESFPLTVTSAQKNPTAFYLCASSKNRDKEAFFGQGTRLTVV.

J is TRBJ1-2 and V is TRBV5-1; D is uncertain. V was cut by 2 bases and J by 7 bases, with 9 bases left in between. CDR1 is SGHRS, CDR2 YFSETQ, per germline. The CDR3 runs to 12 residues. The CDR3 protein is CASSFGDGGYTF. CDR3 nucleotide sequence: TGCGCCAGCAGCTTCGGGGATGGTGGCTACACCTTC.

This clone was observed a few times. V is TRBV19 and J is TRBJ1-2; D is possibly TRBD1 (5 bases). The ends were cut back, 5 bases at V and 5 bases at J, with 15 bases in the middle. This CDR3 is built from 14 residues. The germline gives CDR1 LNHDA, CDR2 SQIVND (reference sequence). The CDR3 DNA sequence: TGTGCCAGTAGTGAAAGACAGAGGTTTTATGGCTACACCTTC. Amino acids: CASSERQRFYGYTF.

This chain joins TRBV9 and TRBJ2-1, with 10 bases lining up with TRBD1. V lost 4 bases, J lost 7 bases, and 11 bases stayed unmatched. This CDR3 contains 16 residues. CDR1 is SGDLS and CDR2 is YYNGEE in the germline V gene. The CDR3 protein is CASSLAGTGELNEQFF. The DNA for the CDR3 is TGTGCCAGCAGCCTCGCCGGGACAGGGGAGTTGAATGAGCAGTTCTTC.

This clone was seen only once. The CDR3 sequence: CASSPGQDKETQYF. In nucleotides, the CDR3 is TGTGCCAGCTCCCCGGGACAGGATAAAGAGACCCAGTACTTC. The V call is TRBV18, the J call TRBJ2-5; 8 positions agree with TRBD1. Germline V gene data show CDR1 as KGHSH and CDR2 as LQKENI. V trimming: 6 bases; J trimming: 3 bases; junction bases outside the gene matches: 6. The CDR3 spans 14 residues.

This sequence joins TRBV2 and TRBJ2-3, with 13 bases that match TRBD2. Germline V gene sequence: CDR1 SNHLY, CDR2 FYNNEI. The CDR3 contains 16 residues. After removal of 4 bases from V and 2 bases from J, the junction contained 3 bases not matched to a gene. The CDR3 DNA reads as TGTGCCAGCAGTGGCGGGACTAGCGGGGCCACAGATACGCAGTATTTT. Translating gives CASSGGTSGATDTQYF.

This sequence joins TRBV3-1 (or the pseudogene TRBV3-2) and TRBJ2-7; D is possibly TRBD1 (5 bases). CDR1 and CDR2 from the germline V gene are LGHDT and YNNKEL (reference sequence). The CDR3 spans 14 residues. Trimming took 6 bases from V and 5 from J, leaving 17 bases between them. The CDR3 spells CASRQSDSAHEQYF. CDR3 nucleotide sequence: TGTGCCAGCAGACAATCCGACAGCGCCCACGAGCAGTACTTC.

The rearrangement uses TRBV14 and TRBJ2-5; a weak D match, TRBD1 (6 bases). From germline, CDR1 is SGHDN and CDR2 FVKESK. The V and J ends lost 1 base and 0 bases respectively, with 12 bases between them. The CDR3 has 16 residues. CDR3 sequence: CASSQATGINQETQYF. The CDR3 coding sequence is TGTGCCAGCAGCCAAGCTACAGGGATTAACCAAGAGACCCAGTACTTC.

The rearrangement links TRBV27 to TRBJ1-4, with D perhaps TRBD1 (6 bases). This CDR3 has 13 amino acids. Trimming removed 4 bases at V and 8 bases at J, with 11 bases between. The germline CDR1 and CDR2 sequences are MNHEY and SMNVEV (reference sequence). Written as DNA, the CDR3 is TGTGCCAGCAGTTATTTCAGGGGCGAAAAACTGTTTTTT. This sequence encodes CASSYFRGEKLFF.

The chain employs TRBV2 and TRBJ1-5; perhaps TRBD1 as D (5 bases). CDR1 SNHLY and CDR2 FYNNEI come from the germline V gene. Trimming removed 6 bases from V and 0 bases from J, with 12 bases in between. The CDR3 runs to 15 residues. The CDR3 coding sequence is TGTGCCAGCAGGGATGACAGCTATAGCAATCAGCCCCAGCATTTT. This encodes CASRDDSYSNQPQHF.

Here the CDR3 reads CATSRPGHENIQYF. The CDR3 DNA is TGTGCCACCAGCAGACCCGGACACGAAAACATTCAGTACTTC. The V and J genes are TRBV15 and TRBJ2-4; a possible D gene is TRBD1 (5 bases). CDR1 and CDR2 (germline): LNHNV, YYDKDF (reference sequence). Trimming pared 2 bases from V and 5 bases from J, leaving 10 bases between. CDR3 size: 14 residues.

The chain employs TRBV19 and TRBJ2-2, with TRBD1 identical over 9 bases. Germline V CDR1 and CDR2: LNHDA, SQIVND (reference sequence). Trimming at V came to 7 bases and at J to 0 bases, leaving 3 bases not matched to a gene. CDR3 length: 15 amino acids. In nucleotides, the CDR3 is TGTGCCAGTATGGGACAGGGCCCGAACACCGGGGAGCTGTTTTTT. This translates into CASMGQGPNTGELFF.